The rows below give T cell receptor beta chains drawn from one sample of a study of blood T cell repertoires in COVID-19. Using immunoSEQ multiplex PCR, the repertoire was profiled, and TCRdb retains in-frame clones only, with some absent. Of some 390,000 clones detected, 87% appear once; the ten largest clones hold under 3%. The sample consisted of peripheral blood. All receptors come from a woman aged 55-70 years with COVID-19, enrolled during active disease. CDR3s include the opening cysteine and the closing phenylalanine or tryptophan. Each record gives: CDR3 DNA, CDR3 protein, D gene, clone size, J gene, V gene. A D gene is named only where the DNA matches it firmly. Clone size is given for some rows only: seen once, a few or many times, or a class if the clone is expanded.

CDR3nt: TGTGCCAGCAGCGTAGAAGGGACACCCAGGGACACCATATATTTT
CDR3aa: CASSVEGTPRDTIYF
d_gene: NA
abundance: NA
j_gene: TRBJ1-3
v_gene: TRBV9

CDR3nt: TGTGCCAGCAGCTTAGGGAGGGTCTATGGCTACACCTTC
CDR3aa: CASSLGRVYGYTF
d_gene: NA
abundance: few
j_gene: TRBJ1-2
v_gene: TRBV7-9

CDR3nt: TGTGCCAGCCGCCTGACAGGGGTGTCTGAAGCTTTCTTT
CDR3aa: CASRLTGVSEAFF
d_gene: TRBD1
abundance: NA
j_gene: TRBJ1-1
v_gene: TRBV25-1

CDR3nt: TGTGCCAGCAGCTTACTCCCAGGGACTATGAACACTGAAGCTTTCTTT
CDR3aa: CASSLLPGTMNTEAFF
d_gene: NA
abundance: NA
j_gene: TRBJ1-1
v_gene: TRBV7-3

CDR3nt: TGTGCCAGTAGTGCCGGACAGACAAACTATGGCTACACCTTC
CDR3aa: CASSAGQTNYGYTF
d_gene: NA
abundance: NA
j_gene: TRBJ1-2
v_gene: TRBV19

CDR3nt: TGTGCCAGTAAGGGGAGGGGAGCTAGCACAGATACGCAGTATTTT
CDR3aa: CASKGRGASTDTQYF
d_gene: TRBD2
abundance: NA
j_gene: TRBJ2-3
v_gene: TRBV19

CDR3nt: TGCGCCAGCAGCTTAGGGACAGGGCCTAATGGCTACACCTTC
CDR3aa: CASSLGTGPNGYTF
d_gene: TRBD1
abundance: NA
j_gene: TRBJ1-2
v_gene: TRBV5-1

CDR3nt: TGTGCCAGCAGCTTTGGGGTCCTAGCGGGGGCCCAAGAGACCCAGTACTTC
CDR3aa: CASSFGVLAGAQETQYF
d_gene: TRBD2
abundance: NA
j_gene: TRBJ2-5
v_gene: TRBV7-2

CDR3nt: TGTGCCAGCAGTTTTCGGGGAGCGAACACCGGGGAGCTGTTTTTT
CDR3aa: CASSFRGANTGELFF
d_gene: NA
abundance: NA
j_gene: TRBJ2-2
v_gene: TRBV6-6

CDR3nt: TGTGCCAGCAGTTCCCACGAAACAGTGAACACTGAAGCTTTCTTT
CDR3aa: CASSSHETVNTEAFF
d_gene: NA
abundance: few
j_gene: TRBJ1-1
v_gene: TRBV6-2/TRBV6-3

CDR3nt: TGTGCCAGCAACCACAGGGTTAATTCACCCCTCCACTTT
CDR3aa: CASNHRVNSPLHF
d_gene: NA
abundance: NA
j_gene: TRBJ1-6
v_gene: TRBV2

CDR3nt: TGTGCCAGCAGCTTAAGAGACAGGGTCGAGCAGTACTTC
CDR3aa: CASSLRDRVEQYF
d_gene: TRBD1
abundance: NA
j_gene: TRBJ2-7
v_gene: TRBV7-2

CDR3nt: TGTGCTAGTGGTTTCGGGGGCTACGAGCAGTACTTC
CDR3aa: CASGFGGYEQYF
d_gene: NA
abundance: NA
j_gene: TRBJ2-7
v_gene: TRBV12-5

CDR3nt: TGTGCCAGCAGCTCATGGACAGGGGGCAATCAGCCCCAGCATTTT
CDR3aa: CASSSWTGGNQPQHF
d_gene: TRBD1
abundance: NA
j_gene: TRBJ1-5
v_gene: TRBV7-9

CDR3nt: TGTGCCAGCAGTGCACCGGGACTACCTAAAGCTTTCTTT
CDR3aa: CASSAPGLPKAFF
d_gene: NA
abundance: NA
j_gene: TRBJ1-1
v_gene: TRBV6-6

CDR3nt: TGTGCCAGCAGCCCGACAGGGGTCCCAGAGACCCAGTACTTC
CDR3aa: CASSPTGVPETQYF
d_gene: TRBD1
abundance: NA
j_gene: TRBJ2-5
v_gene: TRBV7-3

CDR3nt: TGTGCCAGCAGACAAGCGGGGGCCAACGAGCAGTACTTC
CDR3aa: CASRQAGANEQYF
d_gene: TRBD2
abundance: NA
j_gene: TRBJ2-7
v_gene: TRBV2

CDR3nt: TGTGCCAGCAGCTTCAGGGGACAGGGGAGCTACGAGCAGTACTTC
CDR3aa: CASSFRGQGSYEQYF
d_gene: TRBD1
abundance: NA
j_gene: TRBJ2-7
v_gene: TRBV11-2

CDR3nt: TGTGCCAGCAGCTCAAGGACAGAACTTGAAAAACTGTTTTTT
CDR3aa: CASSSRTELEKLFF
d_gene: NA
abundance: NA
j_gene: TRBJ1-4
v_gene: TRBV27

CDR3nt: TGTGCCAGCAGCTTCCTCCCCACGACAGGGGGCGGAGATACGCAGTATTTT
CDR3aa: CASSFLPTTGGGDTQYF
d_gene: TRBD1
abundance: NA
j_gene: TRBJ2-3
v_gene: TRBV7-3

CDR3nt: TGTGCCAGCAGCTTCGACAAGAACACTGAAGCTTTCTTT
CDR3aa: CASSFDKNTEAFF
d_gene: NA
abundance: NA
j_gene: TRBJ1-1
v_gene: TRBV7-9

CDR3nt: TGTGCCAGCAGCTCGGGACAGGGTGAATATGGCTACACCTTC
CDR3aa: CASSSGQGEYGYTF
d_gene: TRBD1
abundance: NA
j_gene: TRBJ1-2
v_gene: TRBV7-3

CDR3nt: TGCAGCGTTGAACCGAGACAGGGGATTTTCAAGGGCTACACCTTC
CDR3aa: CSVEPRQGIFKGYTF
d_gene: TRBD1
abundance: once
j_gene: TRBJ1-2
v_gene: TRBV29-1

CDR3nt: TGTGCCAGCAGCCAATCGCCCCCGGGTACTCAGCCCCAGCATTTT
CDR3aa: CASSQSPPGTQPQHF
d_gene: NA
abundance: NA
j_gene: TRBJ1-5
v_gene: TRBV16

CDR3nt: TGCGCCAGCAGCCTTGGACAGGGAAGGGGCGAAGCTTTCTTT
CDR3aa: CASSLGQGRGEAFF
d_gene: TRBD1
abundance: once
j_gene: TRBJ1-1
v_gene: TRBV4-1

CDR3nt: TGTGCCAGCAGCTTGGGGGGCCCGAGCTCCTACAATGAGCAGTTCTTC
CDR3aa: CASSLGGPSSYNEQFF
d_gene: NA
abundance: NA
j_gene: TRBJ2-1
v_gene: TRBV5-4

CDR3nt: TGTGCCAGCAGCTTATCGACAGGGAATCAGCCCCAGCATTTT
CDR3aa: CASSLSTGNQPQHF
d_gene: TRBD1
abundance: NA
j_gene: TRBJ1-5
v_gene: TRBV7-9

CDR3nt: TGTGCCAGCAGTTTGGACAGATCACAAGAGACCCAGTACTTC
CDR3aa: CASSLDRSQETQYF
d_gene: NA
abundance: NA
j_gene: TRBJ2-5
v_gene: TRBV6-5

CDR3nt: TGTGCCAGCAGCCTCAGACAGGGGGGATCCTATAATTCACCCCTCCACTTT
CDR3aa: CASSLRQGGSYNSPLHF
d_gene: TRBD1
abundance: NA
j_gene: TRBJ1-6
v_gene: TRBV13

CDR3nt: TGTGCCAGCAGTGGGACAGGGAACTACAATGAGCAGTTCTTC
CDR3aa: CASSGTGNYNEQFF
d_gene: TRBD1
abundance: NA
j_gene: TRBJ2-1
v_gene: TRBV28

CDR3nt: TGTGCCAGCAGTCCCGGGGGGGCCTATGAGCAGTTCTTC
CDR3aa: CASSPGGAYEQFF
d_gene: TRBD2
abundance: NA
j_gene: TRBJ2-1
v_gene: TRBV6-5

CDR3nt: TGTGCCAGCGGTCGTGGGAGCGGGCCCGCCTACGAGCAGTACTTC
CDR3aa: CASGRGSGPAYEQYF
d_gene: NA
abundance: once
j_gene: TRBJ2-7
v_gene: TRBV2

CDR3nt: TGTGCCAGCAGCTTGACTGCCGGGGAGCTGTTTTTT
CDR3aa: CASSLTAGELFF
d_gene: NA
abundance: NA
j_gene: TRBJ2-2
v_gene: TRBV5-5

CDR3nt: TGTGCCAGCAGCCGAACAGGGACTAACTATGGCTACACCTTC
CDR3aa: CASSRTGTNYGYTF
d_gene: NA
abundance: NA
j_gene: TRBJ1-2
v_gene: TRBV5-4

CDR3nt: TGTGCCAGCAGCTTGGAGGCGCTCTTTGGCTACACCTTC
CDR3aa: CASSLEALFGYTF
d_gene: NA
abundance: NA
j_gene: TRBJ1-2
v_gene: TRBV7-8

CDR3nt: TGTGCCAGCAGCCAAGTCGGGACAGGGCCCCCGGGGGGCTACACCTTC
CDR3aa: CASSQVGTGPPGGYTF
d_gene: TRBD1
abundance: few
j_gene: TRBJ1-2
v_gene: TRBV14

CDR3nt: TGCGCCAGCAGAGGGACAGGGGCCCCCACCGGCTACGAGCAGTACTTC
CDR3aa: CASRGTGAPTGYEQYF
d_gene: TRBD1
abundance: NA
j_gene: TRBJ2-7
v_gene: TRBV4-1

CDR3nt: TGTGCCAGCAGACCCGGACAGGGAGCTAACTATGGCTACACCTTC
CDR3aa: CASRPGQGANYGYTF
d_gene: TRBD1
abundance: NA
j_gene: TRBJ1-2
v_gene: TRBV6-5

CDR3nt: TGTGCCAGTAGTATCATCGACAGGGAGGCTCTCAATCAGCCCCAGCATTTT
CDR3aa: CASSIIDREALNQPQHF
d_gene: TRBD1
abundance: NA
j_gene: TRBJ1-5
v_gene: TRBV19

CDR3nt: TGCGCCAGCAGCTTGCATACAGCCAAGCCGCAGGAGACCCAGTACTTC
CDR3aa: CASSLHTAKPQETQYF
d_gene: NA
abundance: NA
j_gene: TRBJ2-5
v_gene: TRBV5-1